This T cell receptor beta chain was observed in a study of blood T cells in healthy people across ages. Using a J-beta primer mix together with a sample-barcoded 5' primer, a second PCR was run for about 6 to 12 cycles. Using its own MiXCR run on the 5' RACE reads, TCRdb lists one record per CDR3 protein. The sample yields 1.5 million to 1.9 million distinct CDR3 sequences, roughly two fifths seen once. What was sequenced was blood. The origin of this receptor is a woman under 30 in good health.

For the CDR3, the DNA is TGTGCCAGCAGTTACTCGAGTAGGGCCAATCAGCCCCAGCATTTT. It yields the protein CASSYSSRANQPQHF. The chain has TRBV6-2 or TRBV6-3 and TRBJ1-5; D is undetermined. This CDR3 comprises 15 residues. Trimming pared 0 bases from V and 3 bases from J, leaving 9 bases between. CDR1 and CDR2 (germline): MNHEY, SVGEGT.